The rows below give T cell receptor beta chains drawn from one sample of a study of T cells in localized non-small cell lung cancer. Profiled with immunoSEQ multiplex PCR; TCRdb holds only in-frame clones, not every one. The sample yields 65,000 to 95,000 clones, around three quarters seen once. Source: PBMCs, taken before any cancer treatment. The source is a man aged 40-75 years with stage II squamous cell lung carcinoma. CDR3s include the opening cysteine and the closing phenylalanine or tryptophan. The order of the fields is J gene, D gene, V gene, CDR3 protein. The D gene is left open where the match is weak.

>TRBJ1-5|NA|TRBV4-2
CASSQEDGGNQPQHF
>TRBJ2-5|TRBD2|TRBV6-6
CASSYGSGGLGKTQYF
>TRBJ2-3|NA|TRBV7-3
CASSLGSTQYF
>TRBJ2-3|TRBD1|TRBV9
CASGTGITDTQYF
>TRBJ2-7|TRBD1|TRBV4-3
CASSQGYRDRGHEQYF
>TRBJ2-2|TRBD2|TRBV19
CASSPRLAFPNTGELFF
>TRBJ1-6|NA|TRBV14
CASSPDRGGGNSPLHF
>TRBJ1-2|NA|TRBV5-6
CASSLKGDYGYTF
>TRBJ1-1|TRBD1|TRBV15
CATSRSDRGTEAFF
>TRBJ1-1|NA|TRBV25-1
CASSWEGLGAEAFF
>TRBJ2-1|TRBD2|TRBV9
CASSEGLAGPYNEQFF
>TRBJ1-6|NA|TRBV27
CASSSIGGRDSPLHF
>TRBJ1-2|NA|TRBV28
CASRGGTINYGYTF
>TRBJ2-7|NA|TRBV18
CASSLASAGYEQYF
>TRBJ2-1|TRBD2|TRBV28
CASSLWKASSGSSGWNEQFF
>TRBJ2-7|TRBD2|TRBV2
CASSETSGVYEQYF
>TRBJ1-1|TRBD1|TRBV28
CASSSPGQGAEAFF
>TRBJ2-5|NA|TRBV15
CATSRGFGQRGETQYF
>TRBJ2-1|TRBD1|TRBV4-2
CASSRTGDLANEQFF
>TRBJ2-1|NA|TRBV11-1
CASSFRTPSSYNEQFF
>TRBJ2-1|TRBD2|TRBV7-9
CASSLAAGGPLYNEQFF
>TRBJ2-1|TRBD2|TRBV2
CASSLTSGVYNEQFF
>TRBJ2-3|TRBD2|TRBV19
CASSSGLAGGTDTQYF
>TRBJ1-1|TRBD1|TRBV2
CASSPRTGRRGGTEAFF
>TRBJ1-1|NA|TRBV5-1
CASAASRTEAFF
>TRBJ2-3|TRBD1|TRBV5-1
CASSFGQDTDTQYF
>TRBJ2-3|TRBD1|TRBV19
CASSKQGAWDTQYF
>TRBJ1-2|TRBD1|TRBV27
CASRQGEGYTF
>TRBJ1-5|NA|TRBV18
CASSPPGNQPQHF
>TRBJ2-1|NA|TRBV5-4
CASSPSSTPYNEQFF
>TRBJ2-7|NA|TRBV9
CASSVEVGVTYEQYF
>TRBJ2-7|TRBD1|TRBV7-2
CATSRGLLEQYF
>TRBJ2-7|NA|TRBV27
CASSQTATAYEQYF
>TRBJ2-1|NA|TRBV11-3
CASSPRGDNEQFF
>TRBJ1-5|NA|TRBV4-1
CASSLSTAVFQPQHF
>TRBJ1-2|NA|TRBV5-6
CASSPFDINYGYTF
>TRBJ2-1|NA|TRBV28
CASSTLNEQFF
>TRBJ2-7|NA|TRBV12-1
CASKPTPRQEQYF
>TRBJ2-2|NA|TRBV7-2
CASSLNPGPTAGELFF
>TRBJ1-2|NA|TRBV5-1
CASSLGWAGYGYTF
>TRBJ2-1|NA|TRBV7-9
CASSPGRYNEQFF